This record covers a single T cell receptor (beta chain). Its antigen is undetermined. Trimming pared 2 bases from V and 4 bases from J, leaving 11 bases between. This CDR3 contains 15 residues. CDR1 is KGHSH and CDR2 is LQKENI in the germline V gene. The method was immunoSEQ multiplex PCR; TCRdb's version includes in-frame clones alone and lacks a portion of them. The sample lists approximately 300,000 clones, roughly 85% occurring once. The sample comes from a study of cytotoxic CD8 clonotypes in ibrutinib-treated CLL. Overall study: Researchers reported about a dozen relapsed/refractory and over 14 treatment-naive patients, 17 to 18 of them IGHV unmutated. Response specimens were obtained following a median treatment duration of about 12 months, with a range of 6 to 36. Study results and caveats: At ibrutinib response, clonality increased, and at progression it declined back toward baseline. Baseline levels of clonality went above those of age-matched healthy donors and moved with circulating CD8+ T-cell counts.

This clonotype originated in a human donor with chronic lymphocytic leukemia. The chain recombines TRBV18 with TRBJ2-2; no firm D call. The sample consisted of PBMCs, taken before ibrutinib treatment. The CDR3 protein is CASSPDWLSTGELFF. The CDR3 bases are TGTGCCAGCTCACCAGACTGGCTAAGCACCGGGGAGCTGTTTTTT.